This TCR beta chain appears in the sequencing data of a study of identifying expanded T cells in peripheral blood. Study-level points and caveats: Over two and four weeks, about 15 and 19 clones changed, versus 1.2 between replicates. Clone count variance between roughly 2-week samples rose with total template count.

Germline V CDR1 and CDR2: SGHRS, YFSETQ. V shed 4 bases and J shed 2 bases, with 12 bases lying between them. The CDR3 has 14 residues. Sequenced by immunoSEQ multiplex PCR; TCRdb stores in-frame clones only, minus some. Altogether more than 75,000 clones are present, about nine tenths being singletons, with the ten largest covering about 3.9%. Healthy donors had no documented immune events, such as infections, while sampled. A note on this clone: The antigen remains unidentified.

Sequencing was carried out using blood. The source is a person between 18 and 75 years old in good health. The chain couples TRBV5-1 to TRBJ1-1; TRBD1 is a possible D gene (5 bases). This CDR3 reads CASSPGTANTEAFF. CDR3 nucleotide sequence: TGCGCCAGCAGCCCCGGGACGGCCAACACTGAAGCTTTCTTT.